The entry below describes one T cell receptor beta chain. The V and J ends lost 7 bases and 7 bases respectively, with 7 bases between them. CDR1 is MNHNY and CDR2 is SVGAGI in the germline V gene (reference sequence). The length of the CDR3 is 11 residues. This record belongs to a study of control samples from healthy donors and cancer patients. This table comes from immunoSEQ multiplex PCR, and its TCRdb copy is limited to in-frame clones, with some not included. The sample has around 150,000 clones, about 90% seen once. Input material: blood. This clonotype originated in a man aged 25-45 years in good health. The chain joins TRBV6-6 to TRBJ2-2; D is ambiguous. In DNA form, the CDR3 reads TGTGCCAGCAATGGGCGCGGGGAGCTGTTTTTT. Translated, it gives CASNGRGELFF.